Sequencing of this T cell receptor (beta chain) was carried out in a study of graft-versus-host responses after intestinal transplantation. Sequenced by immunoSEQ multiplex PCR; TCRdb stores in-frame clones only, minus some. Of roughly 97,000 clones in the sample, over 75% were seen once. Material: PBMCs, obtained about 450 days after intestinal transplant. The sequence was obtained from a human patient who received an intestinal transplant, so some T cells may come from the graft donor.

The CDR3 DNA follows: TGTGCCGCGGGAGCAGACATGAACACTGAAGCTTTCTTT. It yields the protein CAAGADMNTEAFF. The V gene is TRBV7-6, the J gene TRBJ1-1; D is undetermined. CDR3 length: 13 residues. Per germline, CDR1 SGHVS and CDR2 FNYEAQ. Trimming took off 11 bases at V and 0 bases at J, with 13 bases between the two ends.